The 5 T cell receptor beta chains listed next were all sequenced from one sample in a study of CD8+ T cells in alopecia areata. Treatment defined: oral pan-JAK inhibitor, 5-10 mg twice daily. RNA extraction was followed by reverse transcription into cDNA, which acted as the sequencing template. Some clones are missing from TCRdb's copy, which holds only in-frame ones; the method was immunoSEQ multiplex PCR. The sample has some 120,000 clones, approximately 57% seen once; the top ten hold 5.7%. Sequenced here: CD4+ T cells sorted from blood, sampled at week 4, from a patient treated with tofacitinib. Every receptor here comes from a human donor with alopecia areata.

This chain joins TRBV5-6 and TRBJ1-2, with 8 bases aligning to TRBD1. This CDR3 spans 13 amino acids. The V gene end was trimmed by 10 bases and the J gene end by 4 bases; junction bases not matched to a gene: 9. CDR1 and CDR2 (germline): SGHDT, YYEEEE. DNA for the CDR3: TGTGCCGGGAGGGACAGGAACCTCTATGGCTACACCTTC. Translating gives CAGRDRNLYGYTF.

The rearrangement links TRBV29-1 to TRBJ2-1, with a weak D call TRBD2 (6 bases). This CDR3 comprises 13 residues. V was pared by 3 bases and J by 6 bases, with 12 bases between. The germline V gene encodes CDR1 SQVTM and CDR2 ANQGSEA. CDR3 residues: CSVERGRSNEQFF. In nucleotides, the CDR3 is TGCAGCGTTGAGCGGGGTAGGAGCAATGAGCAGTTCTTC.

This clone has only one observation. The chain couples TRBV29-1 to TRBJ2-1; D is perhaps TRBD1 (6 bases). This CDR3 has 15 amino acids. Trimming cost V 1 base and J 0 bases, with 10 bases left between them. CDR1 and CDR2 from the germline V gene are SQVTM and ANQGSEA. The CDR3 DNA is TGCAGCGTTGAAGCGCCAGGGGACTCCTACAATGAGCAGTTCTTC. This encodes CSVEAPGDSYNEQFF.

To note about this clone: This sample includes further DNA sequences coding for the same CDR3. V is TRBV15 and J is TRBJ2-3; D call uncertain. CDR3 size: 12 residues. The V end was cut by 0 bases, the J end by 7 bases, with 5 bases between. Germline loops: CDR1 LNHNV, CDR2 YYDKDF (reference sequence). CDR3 amino acids: CATSRDRNTQYF. The CDR3 bases are TGTGCCACCAGCAGAGACAGGAATACGCAGTATTTT.

The chain couples TRBV25-1 to TRBJ1-6; D is ambiguous. Trimming removed 6 bases at V and 7 bases at J, with 4 bases between. The CDR3 has 11 residues. Germline CDR1 is MGHDK and CDR2 is SYGVNS. The DNA for the CDR3 is TGTGCCAGCAGCAGCAATTCACCCCTCCACTTT. Amino acids: CASSSNSPLHF.